A selection of T cell receptor beta chains follows, all from one sample in a study of blood T cell repertoires in COVID-19. Method: immunoSEQ multiplex PCR; TCRdb's copy keeps in-frame clones and lacks some. The sample includes about 160,000 clones, approximately 85% of them seen just once. Sequences were obtained from peripheral blood. The receptor set was obtained from a man between 60 and 75 years old who had recovered from COVID-19. Each CDR3 is given with its conserved first and last residue. The D gene is left open where the match is weak. Size values are once, few and many counts, or a class for expanded clones, and some rows have none.

j_call v_call clone_size d_call cdr3_nt cdr3_aa
TRBJ1-3 TRBV19 . . TGTGCCAGTATCGAACGGACGGGGAGCTCTGGAAACACCATATATTTT CASIERTGSSGNTIYF
TRBJ2-1 TRBV3-1/TRBV3-2 . . TGTGCCAGCAGCCCCACAGTAGGCTCCTACAATGAGCAGTTCTTC CASSPTVGSYNEQFF
TRBJ2-2 TRBV29-1 . . TGCAGCGTTCTCCGGGACACCCCCGGGGAGCTGTTTTTT CSVLRDTPGELFF
TRBJ2-7 TRBV9 . TRBD2 TGTGCCAGCTTTGGGGGACTAGGGTGGAGCTCCTACGAGCAGTACTTC CASFGGLGWSSYEQYF
TRBJ1-2 TRBV2 . . TGTGCCAGCAGTCAAGACCGGGTGCGCTACACCTTC CASSQDRVRYTF
TRBJ2-7 TRBV21-1 . . TGTGCCAGCAGCAAAGACAGGGAAGACGGGCAGTACTTC CASSKDREDGQYF
TRBJ2-3 TRBV18 . . TGTGCCAGCTCACAGTACGGGATCACAGATACGCAGTATTTT CASSQYGITDTQYF
TRBJ1-2 TRBV5-8 . . TGTGCCAGCAGCTTGGCGCCGGGAGACTATGGCTACACCTTC CASSLAPGDYGYTF
TRBJ2-3 TRBV18 . TRBD2 TGTGCCAGCTCACCACTAGCGGGGGGGCCGAGAGATACGCAGTATTTT CASSPLAGGPRDTQYF
TRBJ1-2 TRBV29-1 . . TGCAGCGTTGAGGAACAGGGTAACTATGGCTACACCTTC CSVEEQGNYGYTF
TRBJ2-1 TRBV5-5 few TRBD1 TGTGCCAGCAGCACGGGGACAGCCTACAATGAGCAGTTCTTC CASSTGTAYNEQFF
TRBJ2-2 TRBV11-2 few TRBD2 TGTGCCAGCAGCTTAGCTGCGGGGGGGCAAGGCGGGGAGCTGTTTTTT CASSLAAGGQGGELFF
TRBJ1-2 TRBV14 few . TGTGCCAGCAGCCAAGATTCCAGGGGCTACACCTTC CASSQDSRGYTF
TRBJ2-2 TRBV30 . TRBD1 TGTGCCTGGAGTCCGGGACAGGAGGACACCGGGGAGCTGTTTTTT CAWSPGQEDTGELFF
TRBJ2-3 TRBV6-5 . TRBD2 TGTGCCAGCAGGGCGCTAGCGGGGGGGCACGATACGCAGTATTTT CASRALAGGHDTQYF
TRBJ1-4 TRBV11-2 . TRBD1 TGTGCCAGCAGCTCCGGACAGGGAAGAGGCGAAAAACTGTTTTTT CASSSGQGRGEKLFF
TRBJ2-1 TRBV3-1/TRBV3-2 . TRBD2 TGTGCCAGCAGCCAAGGAGCGGGGGGATTCAATGAGCAGTTCTTC CASSQGAGGFNEQFF
TRBJ2-5 TRBV18 . . TGTGCCAGCTCACCACAATCGGGGAAGACCCAGTACTTC CASSPQSGKTQYF
TRBJ1-2 TRBV12-3/TRBV12-4 . TRBD1 TGTGCCAGCAGACAGGGGGGGCGTGGCTACACCTTC CASRQGGRGYTF
TRBJ1-6 TRBV27 few TRBD1 TGTGCCAGCAGTCAGACAGGGGAGGCGTATTCACCCCTCCACTTT CASSQTGEAYSPLHF
TRBJ1-2 TRBV6-2/TRBV6-3 . . TGTGCCAGCAGTTACGACGGGGGTTTGGGCGGCTACACCTTC CASSYDGGLGGYTF
TRBJ2-3 TRBV18 . TRBD1 TGTGCCAGCTCAACGACAGGGGGCGCAGATACGCAGTATTTT CASSTTGGADTQYF
TRBJ1-2 TRBV29-1 . . TGCAGCGTTGAAATCCCCCGTATAACTAACTATGGCTACACCTTC CSVEIPRITNYGYTF
TRBJ1-2 TRBV19 once . TGTGCCAGTAGTATTCAGGGCTATGGCTACACCTTC CASSIQGYGYTF
TRBJ2-4 TRBV9 . TRBD1 TGTGCCAGCAGCGGATCGACAGGGGGCCAGTCGGAAAACATTCAGTACTTC CASSGSTGGQSENIQYF
TRBJ1-5 TRBV6-5 once . TGTGCCAGTGGTTGGACAGGCAATCAGCCCCAGCATTTT CASGWTGNQPQHF